One and the same sample provided the 17 T cell receptor beta chains below, sequenced in a study of blood T cell repertoires in COVID-19 (dated by TCRdb to between 2020 and 2021). Libraries were made using the immunoSEQ multiplex PCR assay. What TCRdb holds here is the immuneACCESS table cut down to in-frame rearrangements. Part of the clones is not present; checked against another copy, under half of the missing clones reflect an unresolved V gene, and the others are unexplained. Counted in this sample were some 280,000 clones; around four fifths of them appeared once. Approximately 4.1% of the sample goes to the ten largest clones. Source material: peripheral blood. The receptors were sampled from a woman in her forties or fifties with active or convalescent COVID-19.

This clone was counted once. The chain combines TRBV11-2 with TRBJ1-1; 7 nucleotides match TRBD1. V lost 3 bases to trimming and J lost 1 base; unmatched junction nucleotides: 2. This CDR3 spans 14 amino acids. Germline CDR1 and CDR2: SGHAT and FQNNGV. The CDR3 DNA is TGTGCCAGCAGCTTTGACAGGGCGAACACTGAAGCTTTCTTT. Its translation is CASSFDRANTEAFF.

The chain uses TRBV6-1 and TRBJ1-2; no definite D call. The CDR3 covers 14 residues. Per the germline V gene, CDR1 is MNHNS and CDR2 is SASEGT. V was clipped by 0 bases and J by 2 bases, with 7 bases between them. CDR3 protein: CASSEARRNYGYTF. The CDR3 DNA reads as TGTGCCAGCAGTGAAGCGCGGCGGAACTATGGCTACACCTTC.

This clone occurred once. This chain uses TRBV28 with TRBJ2-7; the match to TRBD2 covers 14 bases. The J segment lost 5 bases and the V segment lost 5 bases, leaving 8 bases of the junction unmatched. The CDR3 is 16 amino acids. Germline V CDR1 and CDR2: MDHEN, SYDVKM. The CDR3 coding sequence is TGTGCCAGCAGTCCTCCTCGACTAGCGGGAGGGGACGAGCAGTACTTC. Protein sequence: CASSPPRLAGGDEQYF.

The gene calls are TRBV7-9 and TRBJ1-3, with D perhaps matching TRBD1 (6 bases). This CDR3 is 15 amino acids long. The germline V gene encodes CDR1 SEHNR and CDR2 FQNEAQ (reference sequence). Trimming left V 4 bases short and J 4 bases short, with 14 bases between. The CDR3 region is CASSSLGGLGNTIYF. The CDR3, as DNA: TGTGCCAGCAGCTCACTCGGGGGGCTGGGAAACACCATATATTTT.

This sequence joins TRBV14 and TRBJ2-1; tentative D call: TRBD2 (6 bases). This CDR3 comprises 14 residues. Germline CDR1 and CDR2: SGHDN and FVKESK. Trimming took 1 base from V and 8 from J, leaving 12 bases between them. CDR3 protein: CASSQGLGAYEQFF. The CDR3 coding sequence is TGTGCCAGCAGCCAAGGACTAGGCGCCTATGAGCAGTTCTTC. Full variable domain (rest looked up from reference TRBV14 and TRBJ2-1): EAGVTQFPSHSVIEKGQTVTLRCDPISGHDNLYWYRRVMGKEIKFLLHFVKESKQDESGMPNNRFLAERTGGTYSTLKVQPAELEDSGVYFCASSQGLGAYEQFFGPGTRLTVL.

This clone showed up just a few times. This chain joins TRBV19 and TRBJ2-3, with 8 bases fitting TRBD2. Germline loops: CDR1 LNHDA, CDR2 SQIVND (reference sequence). The CDR3 is 13 amino acids. The J segment lost 4 bases and the V segment lost 6 bases, leaving 3 bases of the junction unmatched. The CDR3 DNA reads as TGTGCCAGTAGACGGGAGGGGGCAGATACGCAGTATTTT. Translated, it gives CASRREGADTQYF. Looking up the rest from reference TRBV19 and TRBJ2-3 gives the full variable domain: DGGITQSPKYLFRKEGQNVTLSCEQNLNHDAMYWYRQDPGQGLRLIYYSQIVNDFQKGDIAEGYSVSREKKESFPLTVTSAQKNPTAFYLCASRREGADTQYFGPGTRLTVL.

This chain links TRBV27 with TRBJ2-2, with 15 bases that match TRBD2. Germline trimming cut 6 bases from V and 4 bases from J; bases unmatched to any gene: 9. The V gene's germline CDR1 is MNHEY and CDR2 SMNVEV (reference sequence). The CDR3 sequence is 18 residues long. DNA of the CDR3: TGTGCCAGCAGCGTAGGACTAGCGGGAGGGTCGGGCACCGGGGAGCTGTTTTTT. Translated: CASSVGLAGGSGTGELFF.

This clone was seen only once. The chain joins TRBV2 to TRBJ2-3, with 10 bases that match TRBD2. The CDR3 loop spans 17 amino acids. V shed 5 bases, J shed 5 bases, and the junction held 13 bases outside the gene matches. Germline CDR1 is SNHLY and CDR2 is FYNNEI. CDR3 residues: CASSQSGRGPARDTQYF. In nucleotides, the CDR3 is TGTGCCAGCAGTCAAAGCGGGAGGGGTCCGGCGCGAGATACGCAGTATTTT.

This chain uses TRBV24-1 with TRBJ2-2, with TRBD2 matching 11 bases. Per germline, CDR1 KGHDR and CDR2 SFDVKD. The V segment lost 3 bases and the J segment 0 bases; nucleotides outside the gene matches: 8. This CDR3 contains 19 residues. The CDR3 is CATSDPRTSGYTNTGELFF. For the CDR3, the DNA is TGTGCCACCAGTGATCCGAGGACTAGCGGGTATACGAACACCGGGGAGCTGTTTTTT.

The rearrangement uses TRBV28 and TRBJ1-3; D gene uncertain. V was pared by 3 bases and J by 2 bases, with 17 bases between. The CDR3 has 17 amino acids. Germline V gives CDR1 MDHEN, CDR2 SYDVKM. The CDR3 is CASSLSVGQTPGNTIYF. CDR3 bases: TGTGCCAGCAGTTTGTCAGTAGGCCAGACTCCTGGAAACACCATATATTTT.

This clone was detected only once. The CDR3 DNA is TGCGCCAGCAGCCAGCGCGACAGGGGTGGCTACGAGCAGTACTTC. Translating gives CASSQRDRGGYEQYF. The gene calls are TRBV4-1 and TRBJ2-7, with TRBD1 matching over 8 bases. Germline CDR1 reads MGHRA; CDR2 reads YSYEKL. V shed 3 bases, J shed 3 bases, and the junction held 7 bases outside the gene matches. This CDR3 spans 15 amino acids.

V and J are TRBV19 and TRBJ2-1; 9 positions match TRBD2. The germline gives CDR1 LNHDA, CDR2 SQIVND (reference sequence). This CDR3 region has 14 residues. Trimming removed 6 bases from V and 4 bases from J; junction bases left unmatched: 4. For the CDR3, the DNA is TGTGCCAGTAGCGTGACTAGCGGTTACAATGAGCAGTTCTTC. This translates into CASSVTSGYNEQFF.

CDR3 coding DNA: TGTGCCAGCAGCCAAGGCCCCCGACAGGTCCGCTCCTCTTACGAGCAGTACTTC. It is translated as CASSQGPRQVRSSYEQYF. J is TRBJ2-7 and V is TRBV14; D perhaps matches TRBD1 (6 bases). Germline CDR1 and CDR2: SGHDN and FVKESK. With 1 base removed from V and 4 bases from J, the gap between germline ends came to 23 bases. The CDR3 runs to 18 residues.

The CDR3 loop reads CASSPPSSGNTEAFF. The DNA for the CDR3 is TGTGCCAGCTCACCACCTAGTTCAGGGAACACTGAAGCTTTCTTT. The V and J genes are TRBV18 and TRBJ1-1; the D is unclear. Trimming shortened V by 0 bases and J by 1 base, and 9 bases separated the two germline ends. This CDR3 region has 15 residues. Per the germline V gene, CDR1 is KGHSH and CDR2 is LQKENI.

This chain connects TRBV19 to TRBJ2-2; TRBD1 aligns across 9 bases. The CDR3 totals 16 residues. CDR1 and CDR2 from the germline V gene are LNHDA and SQIVND (reference sequence). V shed 5 bases, J shed 6 bases, and the junction held 10 bases outside the gene matches. The CDR3 nucleotides read TGTGCCAGTAGTGCCCGGGGACAGGGTGGTTCCGGGGAGCTGTTTTTT. This codes for CASSARGQGGSGELFF.

The chain has TRBV3-1 (or the pseudogene TRBV3-2) and TRBJ2-5, with D uncertain. CDR3 length: 14 residues. Between the trimmed V and J ends, which lost 1 base and 2 bases, there was a span of 8 bases. Germline lookup yields CDR1 LGHDT and CDR2 YNNKEL (reference sequence). This chain's CDR3 is CASSQGVLQETQYF. DNA of the CDR3: TGTGCCAGCAGCCAAGGTGTCTTGCAAGAGACCCAGTACTTC.

The count of this clone is one. V usage is TRBV28 and J usage is TRBJ1-2; maybe TRBD1 (6 bases). Germline V gene data show CDR1 as MDHEN and CDR2 as SYDVKM. V shed 5 bases and J shed 4 bases, with 11 bases lying between them. The length of the CDR3 is 13 residues. CDR3 residues: CASSVGTPYGYTF. The DNA of the CDR3 is TGTGCCAGCAGTGTGGGGACACCCTATGGCTACACCTTC.